Following are 8 T cell receptor beta chains from one sample sequenced in a study of regulatory T cells. Study observations and caveats: In CD3G-deficient patients, conventional CD4+ T cells were enriched for hydrophobic CDR3 residues at positions 6 and 7.

These receptors' antigens are unknown. The PCR used 52 TRBV and 13 TRBJ primers. Clones were read by immunoSEQ multiplex PCR, and TCRdb kept only the in-frame ones, dropping some. The data hold 25,000 to 40,000 clones, with over 90% observed a single time. The material sequenced was conventional CD4+ T cells sorted from blood. These receptors were collected from a child aged 2 to 10 with CD3G deficiency.

The V call is TRBV6-1, the J call TRBJ2-7; D is uncertain. The germline CDR1 and CDR2 sequences are MNHNS and SASEGT. The V end lost 6 bases, the J end lost 3 bases, and 6 bases lay between the germline ends. The CDR3 is made up of 11 amino acids. The CDR3: CASRIHYEQYF. CDR3 nucleotide sequence: TGTGCCAGCAGGATTCACTACGAGCAGTACTTC.

The chain combines TRBV7-8 with TRBJ2-7; a weak D match, TRBD2 (5 bases). The germline gives CDR1 SGHVS, CDR2 FQNEAQ. The CDR3 loop spans 16 amino acids. Trimming stripped 2 bases from V and 0 bases from J, with 14 bases between. Here the CDR3 reads CASSLMSGGSSYEQYF. CDR3 DNA: TGTGCCAGCAGCTTAATGAGCGGCGGTAGCTCCTACGAGCAGTACTTC.

The CDR3 sequence is CASSTGTGWSETQYF. CDR3 nucleotide sequence: TGTGCCAGCAGTACCGGGACAGGGTGGTCGGAGACCCAGTACTTC. V usage is TRBV6-1 and J usage is TRBJ2-5; TRBD1 agrees at 9 bases. V lost 5 bases and J lost 5; bases outside the gene matches: 9. This CDR3 is 15 amino acids long. Germline V gene sequence: CDR1 MNHNS, CDR2 SASEGT.

This chain links TRBV7-9 with TRBJ2-2; TRBD1 aligns across 7 bases. From germline, CDR1 is SEHNR and CDR2 FQNEAQ (reference sequence). CDR3 size: 15 residues. Trimming took 4 bases from V and 2 from J; bases not matched to a gene: 4. In DNA, the CDR3 is TGTGCCAGCAGCTCAGCAGGGGGAAACACCGGGGAGCTGTTTTTT. Protein sequence: CASSSAGGNTGELFF.

The chain has TRBV7-9 and TRBJ2-5; TRBD1 aligns across 7 bases. Germline assignment: CDR1 SEHNR and CDR2 FQNEAQ (reference sequence). The CDR3 spans 13 residues. J was trimmed by 3 bases and V by 5 bases; bases with no gene match: 3. In DNA, the CDR3 is TGTGCCAGCAGCCTAACAGGGGAAGAGACCCAGTACTTC. The encoded protein is CASSLTGEETQYF.

Notes on this clone: One end of the junction fails to match germline, which may point to a read error. The chain combines TRBV7-7 with TRBJ1-2; no reliable D call. CDR3 length: 16 amino acids. Germline loops: CDR1 SSHAT, CDR2 FNYEAQ (reference sequence). CDR3 in DNA: TGTGCTAGCAGCTTGTTAATGAACAGCGCTAACTATGGCTACACCTTC. Protein sequence: CASSLLMNSANYGYTF. The full variable domain, its missing parts supplied by reference TRBV7-7 and TRBJ1-2, is GAGVSQSPRYKVTKRGQDVTLRCDPISSHATLYWYQQALGQGPEFLTYFNYEAQPDKSGLPSDRFSAERPEGSISTLTIQRTEQRDSAMYRCASSLLMNSANYGYTFGSGTRLTVV.

This clone appeared once. V gene TRBV6-4 combines with J gene TRBJ2-7, with TRBD2 matching over 7 bases. CDR1 is MRHNA and CDR2 is SNTAGT in the germline V gene. V lost 0 bases, J lost 2 bases, and 13 bases stayed unmatched. The CDR3 covers 18 residues. The CDR3: CASSDSTSGGSHPYEQYF. The CDR3, as DNA: TGTGCCAGCAGTGACTCGACGTCAGGCGGGAGCCACCCCTACGAGCAGTACTTC.

V usage is TRBV5-1 and J usage is TRBJ2-2, with TRBD1 matching over 7 bases. Trimming at V came to 4 bases and at J to 5 bases, leaving 8 bases not matched to a gene. Germline-derived CDR1 and CDR2 are SGHRS and YFSETQ. The CDR3 spans 15 residues. The CDR3: CASSPDRSWTGELFF. For the CDR3, the DNA is TGCGCCAGCAGCCCGGACAGGTCGTGGACCGGGGAGCTGTTTTTT.